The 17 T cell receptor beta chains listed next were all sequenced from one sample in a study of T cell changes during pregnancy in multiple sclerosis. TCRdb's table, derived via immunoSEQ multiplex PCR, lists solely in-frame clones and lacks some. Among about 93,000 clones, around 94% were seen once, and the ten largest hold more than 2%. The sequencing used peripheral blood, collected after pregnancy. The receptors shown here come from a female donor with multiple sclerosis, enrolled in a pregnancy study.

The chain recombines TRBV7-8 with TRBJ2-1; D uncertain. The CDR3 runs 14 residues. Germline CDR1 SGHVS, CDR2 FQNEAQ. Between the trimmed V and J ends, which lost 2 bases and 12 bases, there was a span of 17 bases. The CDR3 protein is CASSLNSPREWQFF. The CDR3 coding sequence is TGTGCCAGCAGCTTAAATTCGCCGAGAGAATGGCAGTTCTTC.

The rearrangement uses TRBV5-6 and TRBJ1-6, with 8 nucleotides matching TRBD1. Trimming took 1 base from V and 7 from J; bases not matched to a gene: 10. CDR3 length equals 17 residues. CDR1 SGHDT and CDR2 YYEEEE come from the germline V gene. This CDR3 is CASSLRGGRGQNSPLHF. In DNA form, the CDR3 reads TGTGCCAGCAGCTTGAGGGGTGGCAGGGGGCAAAATTCACCCCTCCACTTT. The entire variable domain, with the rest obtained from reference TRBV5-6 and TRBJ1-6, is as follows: DAGVTQSPTHLIKTRGQQVTLRCSPKSGHDTVSWYQQALGQGPQFIFQYYEEEERQRGNFPDRFSGHQFPNYSSELNVNALLLGDSALYLCASSLRGGRGQNSPLHFGNGTRLTVT.

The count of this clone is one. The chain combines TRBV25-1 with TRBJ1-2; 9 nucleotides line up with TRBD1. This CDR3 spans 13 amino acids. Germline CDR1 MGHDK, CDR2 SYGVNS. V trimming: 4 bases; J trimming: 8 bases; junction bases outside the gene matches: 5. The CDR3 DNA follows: TGTGCCAGCAGTGCCACAGGGGGCGACGGCTACACCTTC. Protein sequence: CASSATGGDGYTF.

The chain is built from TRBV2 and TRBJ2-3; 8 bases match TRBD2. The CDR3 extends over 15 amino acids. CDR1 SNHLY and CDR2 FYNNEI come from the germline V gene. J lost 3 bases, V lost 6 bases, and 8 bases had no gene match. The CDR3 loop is CASRRGARGTDTQYF. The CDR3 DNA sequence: TGTGCCAGCAGGCGGGGGGCAAGGGGTACAGATACGCAGTATTTT. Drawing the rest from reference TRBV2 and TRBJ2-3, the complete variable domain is EPEVTQTPSHQVTQMGQEVILRCVPISNHLYFYWYRQILGQKVEFLVSFYNNEISEKSEIFDDQFSVERPDGSNFTLKIRSTKLEDSAMYFCASRRGARGTDTQYFGPGTRLTVL.

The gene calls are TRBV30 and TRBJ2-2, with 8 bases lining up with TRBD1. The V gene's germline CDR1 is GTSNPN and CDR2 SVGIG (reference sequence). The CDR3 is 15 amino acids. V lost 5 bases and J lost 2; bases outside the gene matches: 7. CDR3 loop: CAWEAGQGNTGELFF. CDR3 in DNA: TGTGCCTGGGAGGCCGGACAGGGAAACACCGGGGAGCTGTTTTTT.

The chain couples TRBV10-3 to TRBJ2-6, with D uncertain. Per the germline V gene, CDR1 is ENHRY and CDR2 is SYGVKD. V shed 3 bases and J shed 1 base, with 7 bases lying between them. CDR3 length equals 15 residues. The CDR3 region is CAISDSVSGANVLTF. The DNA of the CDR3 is TGTGCCATCAGTGACTCGGTATCTGGGGCCAACGTCCTGACTTTC.

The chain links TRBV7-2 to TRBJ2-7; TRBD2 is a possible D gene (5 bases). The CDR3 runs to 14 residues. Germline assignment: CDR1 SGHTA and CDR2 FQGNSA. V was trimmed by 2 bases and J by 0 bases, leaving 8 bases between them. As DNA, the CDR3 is TGTGCCAGCAGCTTATACCGGGGCTCCTACGAGCAGTACTTC. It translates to CASSLYRGSYEQYF.

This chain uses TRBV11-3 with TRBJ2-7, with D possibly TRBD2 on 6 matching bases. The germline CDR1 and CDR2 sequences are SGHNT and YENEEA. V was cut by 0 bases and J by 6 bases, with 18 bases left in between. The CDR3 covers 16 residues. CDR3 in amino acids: CASSLDQSGGTGEQYF. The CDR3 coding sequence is TGTGCCAGCAGCTTAGATCAATCCGGGGGAACGGGCGAGCAGTACTTC.

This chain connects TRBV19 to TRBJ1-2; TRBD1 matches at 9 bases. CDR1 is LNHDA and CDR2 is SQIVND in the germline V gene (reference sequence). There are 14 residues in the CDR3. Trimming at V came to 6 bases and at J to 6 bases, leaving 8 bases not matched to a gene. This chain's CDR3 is CASSLQGAWDGYTF. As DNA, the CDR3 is TGTGCCAGTAGCCTACAGGGGGCGTGGGATGGCTACACCTTC.

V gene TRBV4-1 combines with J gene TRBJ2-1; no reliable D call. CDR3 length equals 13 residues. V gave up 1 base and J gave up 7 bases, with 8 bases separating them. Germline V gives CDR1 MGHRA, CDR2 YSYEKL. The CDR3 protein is CASSQGLVNEQFF. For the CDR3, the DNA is TGCGCCAGCAGCCAAGGCCTAGTGAATGAGCAGTTCTTC.

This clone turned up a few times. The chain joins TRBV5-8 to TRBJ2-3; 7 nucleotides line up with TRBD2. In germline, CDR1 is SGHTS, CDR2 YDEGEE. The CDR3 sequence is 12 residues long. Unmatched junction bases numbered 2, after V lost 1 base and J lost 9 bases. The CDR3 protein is CASSLPGGTQYF. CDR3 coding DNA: TGTGCCAGCAGCTTGCCGGGAGGAACGCAGTATTTT.

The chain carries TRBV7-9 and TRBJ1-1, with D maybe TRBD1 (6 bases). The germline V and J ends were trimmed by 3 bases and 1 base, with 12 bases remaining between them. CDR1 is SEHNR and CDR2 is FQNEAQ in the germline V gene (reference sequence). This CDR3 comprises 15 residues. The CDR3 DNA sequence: TGTGCCAGCAGCTTTCAACGGACAGCGAACACTGAAGCTTTCTTT. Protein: CASSFQRTANTEAFF.

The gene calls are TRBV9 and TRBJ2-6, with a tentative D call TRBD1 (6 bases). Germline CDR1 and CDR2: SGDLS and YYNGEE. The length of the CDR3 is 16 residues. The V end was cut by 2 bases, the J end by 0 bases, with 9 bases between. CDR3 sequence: CASSVRTVSGANVLTF. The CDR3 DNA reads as TGTGCCAGCAGCGTGCGGACAGTCTCTGGGGCCAACGTCCTGACTTTC.

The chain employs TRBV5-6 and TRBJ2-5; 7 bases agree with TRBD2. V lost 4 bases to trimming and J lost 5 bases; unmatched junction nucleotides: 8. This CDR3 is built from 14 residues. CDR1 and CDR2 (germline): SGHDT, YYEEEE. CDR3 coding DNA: TGTGCCAGCAGCCGGGTAGGGGAGGGCGAGACCCAGTACTTC. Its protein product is CASSRVGEGETQYF.

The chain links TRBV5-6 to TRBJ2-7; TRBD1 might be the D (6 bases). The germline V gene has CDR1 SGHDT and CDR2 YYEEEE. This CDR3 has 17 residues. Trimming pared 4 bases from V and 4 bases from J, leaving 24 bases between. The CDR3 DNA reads TGTGCCAGCAGCCCTACCTACAGGGTGCCTTTTCGGTACGAGCAGTACTTC. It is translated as CASSPTYRVPFRYEQYF.

CDR3 nucleotides: TGTGCCAGCATAAGATTGACAGGGCACTACAATGAGCAGTTCTTC. Protein sequence: CASIRLTGHYNEQFF. The chain joins TRBV27 to TRBJ2-1, with 7 bases aligning to TRBD1. Germline V gene sequence: CDR1 MNHEY, CDR2 SMNVEV (reference sequence). This CDR3 is 15 amino acids long. V dropped 7 bases and J dropped 3; count of bases not matched to a gene: 9.

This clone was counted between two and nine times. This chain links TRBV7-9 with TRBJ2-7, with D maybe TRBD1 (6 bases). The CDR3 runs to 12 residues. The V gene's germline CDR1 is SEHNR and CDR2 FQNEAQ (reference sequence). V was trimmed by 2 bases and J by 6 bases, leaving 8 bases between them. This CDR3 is CASSLTGLEQYF. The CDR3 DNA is TGTGCCAGCAGCTTAACAGGGCTCGAGCAGTACTTC.